The source of this T cell receptor beta chain is a study of monozygotic twins with inflammatory bowel disease. Making cDNA involved eight separate reactions per sample. TCRdb reprocessed the 5' RACE reads; each CDR3 protein has one entry and no DNA is given. The record lists about 440,000 distinct CDR3 sequences, of which the ten most abundant hold 2.4%. The sequencing input was blood. The sequence was collected from a human donor with ulcerative colitis or Crohn's disease, or a healthy co-twin of an affected twin (not recorded which).

The chain's CDR3 is CASSWAGGEAFF. This chain connects TRBV5-1 to TRBJ1-1; checking the TCRdb D call of TRBD1 is not possible without DNA. Germline V lookup: CDR1 SGHRS, CDR2 YFSETQ. This CDR3 spans 12 amino acids. The whole variable domain, remainder taken from reference TRBV5-1 and TRBJ1-1, is KAGVTQTPRYLIKTRGQQVTLSCSPISGHRSVSWYQQTPGQGLQFLFEYFSETQRNKGNFPGRFSGRQFSNSRSEMNVSTLELGDSALYLCASSWAGGEAFFGQGTRLTVV.